This T cell receptor beta chain is from a study of blood T cells in healthy people across ages. The CDR3 totals 15 residues. The V and J ends lost 0 bases and 6 bases respectively, with 15 bases between them. It was with a sample-barcoded 5' primer and a J-beta primer mix that a second PCR of roughly 7 to 11 cycles was run. TCRdb used MiXCR to reprocess the 5' RACE reads, holding one entry per CDR3 protein. The sample lists some 1.4 million distinct CDR3 sequences, 42% occurring once. This clonotype was seen a handful of times. This TCR was recovered from a young woman in good health. Sequenced sample: blood. The V gene is TRBV12-3 or TRBV12-4, the J gene TRBJ2-7, with TRBD2 as a possible D gene (5 bases). The CDR3 spells CASSLAGGVGGEQYF. Written as DNA, the CDR3 is TGTGCCAGCAGTTTAGCCGGAGGAGTAGGCGGCGAGCAGTACTTC.